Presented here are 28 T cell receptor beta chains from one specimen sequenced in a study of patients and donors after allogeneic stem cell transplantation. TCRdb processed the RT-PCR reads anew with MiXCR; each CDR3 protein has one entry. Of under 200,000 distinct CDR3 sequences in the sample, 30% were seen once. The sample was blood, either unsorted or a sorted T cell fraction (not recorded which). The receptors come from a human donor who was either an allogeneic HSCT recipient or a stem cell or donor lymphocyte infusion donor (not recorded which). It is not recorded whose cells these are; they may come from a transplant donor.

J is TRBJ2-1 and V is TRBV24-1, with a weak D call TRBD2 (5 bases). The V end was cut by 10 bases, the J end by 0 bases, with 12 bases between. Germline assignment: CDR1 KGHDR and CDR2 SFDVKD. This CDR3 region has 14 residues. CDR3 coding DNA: TGTGCCACAGCGAGCGGCAGCTCCTACAATGAGCAGTTCTTC. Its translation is CATASGSSYNEQFF.

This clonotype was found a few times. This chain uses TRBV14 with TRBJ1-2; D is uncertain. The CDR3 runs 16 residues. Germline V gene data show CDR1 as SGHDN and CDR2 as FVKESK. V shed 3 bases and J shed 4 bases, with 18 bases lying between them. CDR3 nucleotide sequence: TGTGCCAGCAGCCATACTGAAGGTAGCGACGGCTATGGCTACACCTTC. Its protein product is CASSHTEGSDGYGYTF.

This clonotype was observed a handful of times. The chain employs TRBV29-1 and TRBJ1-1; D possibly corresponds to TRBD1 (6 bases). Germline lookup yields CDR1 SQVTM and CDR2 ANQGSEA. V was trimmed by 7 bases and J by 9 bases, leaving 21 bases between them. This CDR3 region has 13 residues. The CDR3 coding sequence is TGCAGCGCGCCCCTGGGCAGGGGCCAGAAAGCTTTCTTT. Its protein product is CSAPLGRGQKAFF. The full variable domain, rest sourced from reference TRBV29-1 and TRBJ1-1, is SAVISQKPSRDICQRGTSLTIQCQVDSQVTMMFWYRQQPGQSLTLIATANQGSEATYESGFVIDKFPISRPNLTFSTLTVSNMSPEDSSIYLCSAPLGRGQKAFFGQGTRLTVV.

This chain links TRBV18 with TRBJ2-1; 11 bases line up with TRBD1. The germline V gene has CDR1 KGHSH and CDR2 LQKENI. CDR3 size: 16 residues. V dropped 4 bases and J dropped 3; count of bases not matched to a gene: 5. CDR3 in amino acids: CASSLSGTGGYNEQFF. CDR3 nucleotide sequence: TGTGCCAGCTCACTTTCCGGGACAGGGGGCTACAATGAGCAGTTCTTC.

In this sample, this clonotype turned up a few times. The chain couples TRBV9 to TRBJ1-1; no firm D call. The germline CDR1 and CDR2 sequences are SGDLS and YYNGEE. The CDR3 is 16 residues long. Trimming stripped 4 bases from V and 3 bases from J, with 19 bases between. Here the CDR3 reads CASSFQTGNTDTEAFF. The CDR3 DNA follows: TGTGCCAGCAGCTTCCAAACCGGGAACACGGACACTGAAGCTTTCTTT.

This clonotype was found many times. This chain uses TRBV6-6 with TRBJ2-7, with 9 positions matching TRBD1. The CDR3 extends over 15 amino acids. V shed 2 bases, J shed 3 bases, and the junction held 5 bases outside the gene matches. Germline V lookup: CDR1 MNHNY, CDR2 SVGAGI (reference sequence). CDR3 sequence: CASSYVGTGSYEQYF. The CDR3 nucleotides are TGTGCCAGCAGTTACGTTGGGACAGGGAGCTACGAGCAGTACTTC.

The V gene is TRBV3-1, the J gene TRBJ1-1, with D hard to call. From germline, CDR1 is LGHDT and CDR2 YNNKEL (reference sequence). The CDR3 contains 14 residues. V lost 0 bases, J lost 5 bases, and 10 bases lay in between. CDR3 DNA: TGTGCCAGCAGCCAAGACAGACCGGGGACTGAAGCTTTCTTT. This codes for CASSQDRPGTEAFF.

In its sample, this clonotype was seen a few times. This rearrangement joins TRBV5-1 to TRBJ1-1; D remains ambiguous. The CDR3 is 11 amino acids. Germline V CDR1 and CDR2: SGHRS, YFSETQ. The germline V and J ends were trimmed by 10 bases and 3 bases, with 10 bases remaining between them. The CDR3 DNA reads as TGCGCCTGTAAGACGGACACTGAAGCTTTCTTT. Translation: CACKTDTEAFF. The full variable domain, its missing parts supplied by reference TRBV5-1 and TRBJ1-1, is KAGVTQTPRYLIKTRGQQVTLSCSPISGHRSVSWYQQTPGQGLQFLFEYFSETQRNKGNFPGRFSGRQFSNSRSEMNVSTLELGDSALYLCACKTDTEAFFGQGTRLTVV.

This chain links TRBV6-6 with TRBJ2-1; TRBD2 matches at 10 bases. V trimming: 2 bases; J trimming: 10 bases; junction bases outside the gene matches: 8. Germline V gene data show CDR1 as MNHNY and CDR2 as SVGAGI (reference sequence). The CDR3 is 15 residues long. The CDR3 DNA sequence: TGTGCCAGCAGTTACGTTCTAGCGGGAGTTGTCGAGCAGTTCTTC. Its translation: CASSYVLAGVVEQFF.

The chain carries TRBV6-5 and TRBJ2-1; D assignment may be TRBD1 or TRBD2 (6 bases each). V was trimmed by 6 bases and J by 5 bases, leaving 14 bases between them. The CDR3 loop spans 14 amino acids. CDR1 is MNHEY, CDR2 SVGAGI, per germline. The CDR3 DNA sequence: TGTGCCAGCAGCCGGGGGCTAGCCAACAATGAGCAGTTCTTC. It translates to CASSRGLANNEQFF.

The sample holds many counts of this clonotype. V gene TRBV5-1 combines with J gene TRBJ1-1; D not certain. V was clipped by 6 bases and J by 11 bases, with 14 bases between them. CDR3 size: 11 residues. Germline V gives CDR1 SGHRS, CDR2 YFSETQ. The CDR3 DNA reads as TGCGCCAGCAAAGGAGGCCGGAAGGCTTTCTTT. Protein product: CASKGGRKAFF.

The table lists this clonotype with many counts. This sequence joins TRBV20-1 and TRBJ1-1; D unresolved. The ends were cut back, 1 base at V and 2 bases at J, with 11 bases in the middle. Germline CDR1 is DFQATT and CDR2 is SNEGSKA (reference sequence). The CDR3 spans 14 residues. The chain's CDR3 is CSARAAGLNTEAFF. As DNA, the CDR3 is TGCAGTGCTAGAGCGGCAGGCCTTAACACTGAAGCTTTCTTT.

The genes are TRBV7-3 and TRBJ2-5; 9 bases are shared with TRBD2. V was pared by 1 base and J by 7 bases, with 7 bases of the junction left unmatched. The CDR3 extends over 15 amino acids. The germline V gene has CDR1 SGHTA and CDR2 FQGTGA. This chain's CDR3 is CASSLNGGTSWTQYF. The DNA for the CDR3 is TGTGCCAGCAGCTTAAATGGCGGGACTAGCTGGACCCAGTACTTC.

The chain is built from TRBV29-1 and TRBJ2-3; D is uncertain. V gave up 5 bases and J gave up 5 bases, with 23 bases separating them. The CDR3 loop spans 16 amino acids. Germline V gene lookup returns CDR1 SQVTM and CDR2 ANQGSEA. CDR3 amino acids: CSVSRAQNLQGDTQYF. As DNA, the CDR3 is TGCAGCGTTTCTAGGGCTCAGAACCTCCAAGGAGATACGCAGTATTTT.

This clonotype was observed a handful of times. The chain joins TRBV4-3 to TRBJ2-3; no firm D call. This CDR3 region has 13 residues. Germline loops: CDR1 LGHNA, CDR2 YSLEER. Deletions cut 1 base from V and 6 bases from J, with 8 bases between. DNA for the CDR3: TGCGCCAGCAGCCAAGTTGGTTTCGATACGCAGTATTTT. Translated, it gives CASSQVGFDTQYF.

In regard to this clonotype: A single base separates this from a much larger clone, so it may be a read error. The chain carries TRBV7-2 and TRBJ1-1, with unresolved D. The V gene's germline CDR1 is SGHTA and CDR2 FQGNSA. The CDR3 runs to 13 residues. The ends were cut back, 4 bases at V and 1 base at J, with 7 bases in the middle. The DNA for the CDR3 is TGTGCCAGCAGCTCCCAGGAGAACACTGAAGCTTTCTTT. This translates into CASSSQENTEAFF.

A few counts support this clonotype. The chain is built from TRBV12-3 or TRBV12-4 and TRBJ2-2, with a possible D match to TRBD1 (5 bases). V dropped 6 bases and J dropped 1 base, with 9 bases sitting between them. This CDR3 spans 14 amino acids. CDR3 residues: CASSGQRNTGELFF. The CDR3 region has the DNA TGTGCCAGCAGCGGACAAAGGAACACCGGGGAGCTGTTTTTT.

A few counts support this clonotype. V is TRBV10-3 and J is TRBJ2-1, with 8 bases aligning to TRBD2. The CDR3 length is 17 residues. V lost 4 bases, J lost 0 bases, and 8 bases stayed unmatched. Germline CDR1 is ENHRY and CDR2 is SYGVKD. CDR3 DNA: TGTGCCATCAGTGGGGATACTAGCGGCAGCTCCTACAATGAGCAGTTCTTC. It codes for CAISGDTSGSSYNEQFF.

The CDR3 DNA sequence: TGCAGCGTTGATCGCGGAGGGGAAAAACTGTTTTTT. Protein: CSVDRGGEKLFF. This chain connects TRBV29-1 to TRBJ1-4, with D unclear. Trimming removed 3 bases at V and 8 bases at J, with 10 bases between. The CDR3 length is 12 residues. Germline CDR1 is SQVTM and CDR2 is ANQGSEA.

This chain's CDR3 is CSASYGNYGYTF. In DNA, the CDR3 is TGCAGTGCTAGTTACGGGAACTATGGCTACACCTTC. The gene calls are TRBV20-1 and TRBJ1-2; D is unclear. The CDR3 loop spans 12 amino acids. Germline V gene sequence: CDR1 DFQATT, CDR2 SNEGSKA (reference sequence). With 3 bases removed from V and 2 bases from J, the gap between germline ends came to 7 bases.

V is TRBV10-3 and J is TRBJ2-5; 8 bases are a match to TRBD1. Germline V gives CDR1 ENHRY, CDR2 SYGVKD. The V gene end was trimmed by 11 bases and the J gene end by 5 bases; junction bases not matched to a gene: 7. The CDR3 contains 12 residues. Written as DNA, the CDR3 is TGTGCCGTCGGACAGGGCATGGAGACCCAGTACTTC. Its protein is CAVGQGMETQYF.

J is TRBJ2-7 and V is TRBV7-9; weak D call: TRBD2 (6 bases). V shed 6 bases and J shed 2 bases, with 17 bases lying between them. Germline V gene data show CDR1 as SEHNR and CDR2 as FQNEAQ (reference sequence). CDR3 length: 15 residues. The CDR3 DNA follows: TGTGCCAGCAGTACGGGATTAGCGGCCGCCTACGAGCAGTACTTC. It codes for CASSTGLAAAYEQYF.

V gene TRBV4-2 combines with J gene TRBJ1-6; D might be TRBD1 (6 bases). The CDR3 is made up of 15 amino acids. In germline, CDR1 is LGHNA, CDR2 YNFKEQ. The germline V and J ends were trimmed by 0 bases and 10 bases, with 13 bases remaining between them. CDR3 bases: TGTGCCAGCAGCCAAGAGAGGGGGATTCGCTCACCCCTCCACTTT. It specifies CASSQERGIRSPLHF.

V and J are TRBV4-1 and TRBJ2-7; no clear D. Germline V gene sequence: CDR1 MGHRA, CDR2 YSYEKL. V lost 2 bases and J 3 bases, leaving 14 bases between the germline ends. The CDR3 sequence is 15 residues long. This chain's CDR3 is CASSQSDEYVYEQYF. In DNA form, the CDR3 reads TGCGCCAGCAGCCAATCCGACGAATATGTCTACGAGCAGTACTTC.

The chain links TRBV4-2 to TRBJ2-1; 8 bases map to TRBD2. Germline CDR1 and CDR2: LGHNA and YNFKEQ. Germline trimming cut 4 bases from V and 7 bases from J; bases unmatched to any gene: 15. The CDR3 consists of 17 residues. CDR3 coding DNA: TGTGCCAGCAGCCTAGGACTAACTAGCGGCTTTGGGAATGAGCAGTTCTTC. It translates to CASSLGLTSGFGNEQFF.

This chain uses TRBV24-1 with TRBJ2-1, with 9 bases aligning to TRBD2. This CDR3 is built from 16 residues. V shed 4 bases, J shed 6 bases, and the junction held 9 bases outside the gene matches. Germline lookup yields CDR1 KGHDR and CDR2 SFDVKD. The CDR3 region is CATSDPGGTSLNEQFF. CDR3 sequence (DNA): TGTGCCACCAGTGACCCGGGTGGGACTAGCCTCAATGAGCAGTTCTTC.

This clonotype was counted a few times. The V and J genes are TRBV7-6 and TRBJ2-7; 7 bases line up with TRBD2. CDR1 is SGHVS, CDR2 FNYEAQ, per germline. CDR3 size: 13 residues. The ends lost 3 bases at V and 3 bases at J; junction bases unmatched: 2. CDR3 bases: TGTGCCAGCAGCTTTACGGGAGGCTACGAGCAGTACTTC. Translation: CASSFTGGYEQYF. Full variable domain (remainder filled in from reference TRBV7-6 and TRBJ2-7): GAGVSQSPRYKVTKRGQDVALRCDPISGHVSLYWYRQALGQGPEFLTYFNYEAQQDKSGLPNDRFSAERPEGSISTLTIQRTEQRDSAMYRCASSFTGGYEQYFGPGTRLTVT.

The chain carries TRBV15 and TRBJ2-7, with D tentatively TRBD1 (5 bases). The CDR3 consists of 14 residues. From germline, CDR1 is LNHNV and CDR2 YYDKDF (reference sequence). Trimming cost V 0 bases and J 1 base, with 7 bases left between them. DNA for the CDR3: TGTGCCACCAGCAGAGAGGGGCCGTCCTACGAGCAGTACTTC. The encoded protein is CATSREGPSYEQYF.